One sample yielded the 9 T cell receptor beta chains listed below, sequenced in a study of T cells expressing NK-cell markers. TCRdb re-called the 5' RACE reads; every CDR3 protein appears as one record, without DNA. The data show about 160,000 distinct CDR3 sequences, and the top ten clones hold around 20%. The sample comprised blood T cells: a sorted CD56 or NKG2C T cell subset, CD4+ or CD8+ T cells, or bulk PBMC T cells (not recorded which). The origin of the receptors is a woman between 18 and 70 years old in good health.

V usage is TRBV20-1 and J usage is TRBJ2-3. Per the germline V gene, CDR1 is DFQATT and CDR2 is SNEGSKA (reference sequence). The CDR3 has 12 amino acids. CDR3: CSARNNLDTQYF.

V and J are TRBV7-9 and TRBJ2-7; TCRdb proposes TRBD1, but this gene call is untestable without DNA. Germline V gene sequence: CDR1 SEHNR, CDR2 FQNEAQ (reference sequence). The CDR3 has 15 residues. This CDR3 reads CASSSRRDRSYEQYF.

The chain is built from TRBV6-1 and TRBJ2-7. CDR1 and CDR2 (germline): MNHNS, SASEGT. The CDR3 covers 14 residues. The chain's CDR3 is CASSDSLFSYEQYF.

The rearrangement joins TRBV6-1 to TRBJ2-5; TCRdb's D call, TRBD2, is unchecked because there is no DNA. The length of the CDR3 is 15 residues. Per germline, CDR1 MNHNS and CDR2 SASEGT. The CDR3 is CASSPAPAGYETQYF.

The chain combines TRBV20-1 with TRBJ2-4. The CDR3 covers 16 residues. Germline V CDR1 and CDR2: DFQATT, SNEGSKA (reference sequence). Here the CDR3 reads CSARVDSESAKNIQYF.

V is TRBV12-3 or TRBV12-4 and J is TRBJ1-4. The CDR3 is made up of 16 amino acids. CDR3 region: CASSLGAAGINEKLFF.

The chain has TRBV6-1 and TRBJ1-4; TCRdb's D call, TRBD1, is unchecked because there is no DNA. The CDR3 has 17 residues. Germline lookup yields CDR1 MNHNS and CDR2 SASEGT. CDR3 protein: CASRERGRRATNEKLFF.

The chain joins TRBV20-1 to TRBJ1-1; without DNA, the TCRdb call of TRBD1 cannot be checked. The germline gives CDR1 DFQATT, CDR2 SNEGSKA (reference sequence). CDR3 size: 12 residues. This chain's CDR3 is CSARDRVKGAFF.

The rearrangement joins TRBV5-1 to TRBJ2-7; TCRdb returns TRBD1, unconfirmable since there is no DNA. Germline CDR1 and CDR2: SGHRS and YFSETQ. The CDR3 spans 14 residues. The CDR3 sequence: CASSGTSSSYEQYF.